The 14 T cell receptor beta chains below come from one sample, sequenced in a study of OX40 agonist ivuxolimab in advanced cancers. Repertoires were generated with immunoSEQ multiplex PCR, while TCRdb's copy carries only in-frame clones and drops some. The repertoire has 73,000 or so clones, 85% to 90% of them found once; the top ten carry about 0.8%. This material consisted of CD4+ or CD8+ T cells sorted from blood, taken in a trial of the OX40 agonist ivuxolimab. These receptors came from an adult with an advanced solid tumor such as melanoma, head and neck, liver or kidney cancer.

V is TRBV19 and J is TRBJ2-1; 8 bases agree with TRBD1. This CDR3 is built from 16 residues. After removal of 0 bases from V and 6 bases from J, the junction contained 7 bases not matched to a gene. CDR1 LNHDA and CDR2 SQIVND come from the germline V gene (reference sequence). CDR3 residues: CASSIDRDRRGNEQFF. Written as DNA, the CDR3 is TGTGCCAGTAGTATAGATAGGGACAGGCGGGGCAATGAGCAGTTCTTC. The whole variable domain, filled in from reference TRBV19 and TRBJ2-1, reads DGGITQSPKYLFRKEGQNVTLSCEQNLNHDAMYWYRQDPGQGLRLIYYSQIVNDFQKGDIAEGYSVSREKKESFPLTVTSAQKNPTAFYLCASSIDRDRRGNEQFFGPGTRLTVL.

The J gene is TRBJ2-1, the V gene TRBV21-1. TRBV21-1 is annotated as a pseudogene. This CDR3 has 9 residues. CDR3 DNA: TGTGTCTACCCGGGGCCGGCGTTCTTC. Translating it yields CVYPGPAFF.

The chain employs TRBV27 and TRBJ2-1; possible D gene TRBD1, 5 bases. Trimming cost V 11 bases and J 4 bases, with 18 bases left between them. Germline V gene data show CDR1 as MNHEY and CDR2 as SMNVEV (reference sequence). CDR3 length: 14 amino acids. CDR3 bases: TGTGCCTCCAGGGTAACCCTAGGGTACAATGAGCAGTTCTTC. This codes for CASRVTLGYNEQFF.

The chain has TRBV7-2 and TRBJ2-5; D not certain. CDR1 and CDR2 from the germline V gene are SGHTA and FQGNSA. The V end was cut by 0 bases, the J end by 7 bases, with 9 bases between. The CDR3 is 13 residues long. The CDR3 loop reads CASSLAGKRTQYF. CDR3 DNA sequence: TGTGCCAGCAGCTTAGCTGGGAAACGGACCCAGTACTTC.

The chain employs TRBV7-9 and TRBJ1-1; no reliable D call. V was trimmed by 4 bases and J by 2 bases, leaving 8 bases between them. Germline V gene data show CDR1 as SEHNR and CDR2 as FQNEAQ (reference sequence). This CDR3 is built from 13 residues. In nucleotides, the CDR3 is TGTGCCAGCAGCTCCCAGGCCAACACTGAAGCTTTCTTT. Translated, it gives CASSSQANTEAFF.

The chain combines TRBV6-5 with TRBJ1-2; the match to TRBD1 covers 8 bases. The CDR3 is 12 residues long. Unmatched junction bases numbered 4, after V lost 6 bases and J lost 7 bases. The germline gives CDR1 MNHEY, CDR2 SVGAGI. The DNA of the CDR3 is TGTGCCAGCAGGCAGGGGGCAGGTGGCTACACCTTC. This gives the protein CASRQGAGGYTF.

The rearrangement joins TRBV30 to TRBJ1-2, with D possibly matching TRBD1 (6 bases). V lost 2 bases to trimming and J lost 4 bases, with 11 bases between them. CDR3 length: 13 residues. Looked up from germline, CDR1 is GTSNPN and CDR2 is SVGIG (reference sequence). CDR3 DNA sequence: TGTGCCTGGAGTCTACAGGGTACCTATGGCTACACCTTC. Translation: CAWSLQGTYGYTF.

The chain carries TRBV6-1 and TRBJ1-5, with a weak D call TRBD1 (6 bases). Germline CDR1 reads MNHNS; CDR2 reads SASEGT. Trimming removed 6 bases at V and 5 bases at J, with 17 bases between. This CDR3 has 15 amino acids. The CDR3 DNA sequence: TGTGCCAGCAGCCTCAGTAGGGACACATATCAGCCCCAGCATTTT. It specifies CASSLSRDTYQPQHF.

This clone turned up a few times. This chain connects TRBV5-8 to TRBJ1-1; a possible D gene is TRBD1 (6 bases). V was trimmed by 4 bases and J by 2 bases, leaving 12 bases between them. Germline lookup yields CDR1 SGHTS and CDR2 YDEGEE. The CDR3 sequence is 14 residues long. The CDR3 reads CASSRRDINTEAFF. The CDR3 DNA is TGTGCCAGCAGCCGTCGGGACATCAACACTGAAGCTTTCTTT.

This chain uses TRBV30 with TRBJ1-6; D not resolved. Trimming pared 0 bases from V and 8 bases from J, leaving 11 bases between. There are 14 residues in the CDR3. The germline gives CDR1 GTSNPN, CDR2 SVGIG (reference sequence). The CDR3, as DNA: TGTGCCTGGAGTGTTCGGGTCGATTATTCACCCCTCCACTTT. Its protein is CAWSVRVDYSPLHF.

This clone was observed once. The chain recombines TRBV18 with TRBJ2-7; weak D call: TRBD1 (6 bases). V lost 4 bases and J 5 bases, leaving 9 bases between the germline ends. This CDR3 spans 12 amino acids. Germline V gene data show CDR1 as KGHSH and CDR2 as LQKENI. The CDR3 region is CASSQNRDEQYF. The CDR3 bases are TGTGCCAGCTCACAAAACAGGGACGAGCAGTACTTC.

The chain has TRBV5-4 and TRBJ1-1; 9 bases map to TRBD1. The germline CDR1 and CDR2 sequences are SGHNT and YYREEE (reference sequence). This CDR3 region has 18 residues. V gave up 4 bases and J gave up 0 bases; unmatched junction bases: 13. CDR3 loop: CASSLNRGTGPMNTEAFF. The CDR3 DNA sequence: TGTGCCAGCAGCCTCAATAGGGGGACAGGGCCTATGAACACTGAAGCTTTCTTT.

This clone came up once. This rearrangement joins TRBV15 to TRBJ1-2, with TRBD1 identical over 8 bases. Germline CDR1 LNHNV, CDR2 YYDKDF (reference sequence). Trimming removed 4 bases from V and 8 bases from J; junction bases left unmatched: 12. The CDR3 runs to 15 residues. CDR3 in DNA: TGTGCCACCAGCACCCCGGACAGGGTGTTGGCCGGCTACACCTTC. Its translation is CATSTPDRVLAGYTF.

The chain couples TRBV18 to TRBJ2-7, with D possibly matching TRBD2 (7 bases). CDR1 KGHSH and CDR2 LQKENI come from the germline V gene. V shed 5 bases and J shed 7 bases, with 21 bases lying between them. This CDR3 has 15 residues. The CDR3 nucleotides read TGTGCCAGCTCAGGAAACGGGGGGCCCTCGTCGGAGCAGTACTTC. Translating it yields CASSGNGGPSSEQYF. Looking up the rest from reference TRBV18 and TRBJ2-7 gives the full variable domain: NAGVMQNPRHLVRRRGQEARLRCSPMKGHSHVYWYRQLPEEGLKFMVYLQKENIIDESGMPKERFSAEFPKEGPSILRIQQVVRGDSAAYFCASSGNGGPSSEQYFGPGTRLTVT.